This T cell receptor beta chain was found in a study of blood T cells in healthy people across ages. Germline-derived CDR1 and CDR2 are MGHRA and YSYEKL. The V end lost 0 bases, the J end lost 4 bases, and 12 bases lay between the germline ends. CDR3 length equals 15 residues. Through a sample-barcoded 5' primer and a J-beta primer mix, a second PCR was run for roughly 6 to 12 cycles. One entry per CDR3 protein results from TCRdb running MiXCR on the 5' RACE reads. The repertoire holds roughly 900,000 distinct CDR3 sequences, with about 44% as singletons. Sequenced: blood. The receptor's source is a man in his thirties or forties in good health. The rearrangement links TRBV4-1 to TRBJ1-1; a weak D match, TRBD1 (5 bases). The CDR3 region is CASSQDSGILTEAFF. CDR3 DNA sequence: TGCGCCAGCAGCCAAGATTCAGGGATTCTCACTGAAGCTTTCTTT.